This note documents a single T cell receptor (beta chain) sequence. Here immunoSEQ multiplex PCR was the method, and the copy in TCRdb shows in-frame clones only, minus some. The sample includes 55,000 to 65,000 clones, approximately 89% of them seen just once. The data are from a study of blood T cell repertoires in COVID-19. The V gene end was trimmed by 3 bases and the J gene end by 2 bases; junction bases not matched to a gene: 9. This CDR3 spans 15 amino acids. Germline lookup yields CDR1 DFQATT and CDR2 SNEGSKA (reference sequence). V gene TRBV20-1 combines with J gene TRBJ2-5, with 7 bases that match TRBD2. Sequencing was done on a sample of peripheral blood. The receptor was isolated from a woman aged 60-75 years with active COVID-19. CDR3 bases: TGCAGTGCTAGTGACTCGCGGGGGAGTCAAGAGACCCAGTACTTC. This gives the protein CSASDSRGSQETQYF.